These T cell receptor beta chains were read from a single sample in a study of technical replicates of blood from a few donors. The method was immunoSEQ multiplex PCR; TCRdb's version includes in-frame clones alone and lacks a portion of them. The sample yields about 84,000 clones, 85% to 95% seen once. The sample was T cells isolated from PBMCs. Source of these receptors: a human donor in good health. Both conserved end residues are trimmed from each CDR3. The listing skips clone size in some rows; elsewhere it reads once, few, many or a size class.

>TRBV10-2|NA|TRBJ2-3
ASRTPPGSTDTQY
>TRBV7-2|NA|TRBJ2-5
DHWRGAETQY
>TRBV27|NA|TRBJ1-4
ASSFFGANEKLF
>TRBV2|NA|TRBJ1-2
ASSTGTGGTNYGYT
>TRBV5-1|NA|TRBJ2-3
ASSSIYEGQPADTQY
>TRBV2|NA|TRBJ2-3
ASSENSYNSDTQY
>TRBV5-1|NA|TRBJ2-2
ASSLARLAGADTGELF
>TRBV27|NA|TRBJ1-1
ASSTRGNTEAF
>TRBV19|NA|TRBJ2-7
ASSIDLRTGEPYEQY
>TRBV6-5|NA|TRBJ2-2
ASSYAGVDTGELF
>TRBV6-5|NA|TRBJ2-2
ASSWGQGATGELF
>TRBV29-1|NA|TRBJ2-1
SENRGLYNEQF
>TRBV15|NA|TRBJ1-5
ATSRNTATGSNQPQH
>TRBV19|once|TRBJ2-6
ASSTQRHLSGANVLT
>TRBV28|NA|TRBJ2-6
ASSSLQGDGANVLT
>TRBV5-1|NA|TRBJ2-3
ASSLDRGGTDTQY
>TRBV6-1|NA|TRBJ2-5
ASLLAHQETQY
>TRBV28|NA|TRBJ2-3
ASSFPGSGQYTDTQY
>TRBV30|NA|TRBJ1-6
AWGSRYTTNSPLH
>TRBV28|NA|TRBJ2-3
ASSPIAGPSADTQY
>TRBV2|NA|TRBJ2-1
ASSALEALGYNEQF
>TRBV2|NA|TRBJ2-3
ASIPIAGGTDTQY
>TRBV7-3|NA|TRBJ1-6
ASSEGLNSPLH
>TRBV20-1|NA|TRBJ2-1
SGSVVDEQF
>TRBV7-9|NA|TRBJ2-3
ASSLTEARTDTQY
>TRBV19|NA|TRBJ1-4
ASSREVGRGSEKLF
>TRBV30|NA|TRBJ2-3
AWSPRTDTQY
>TRBV5-1|NA|TRBJ1-5
ASSLATGSNQPQH
>TRBV4-1|few|TRBJ1-1
ASSQDSQGVFSEAF
>TRBV4-1|NA|TRBJ2-2
ASSSYPRGGMHTGELF
>TRBV6-6|NA|TRBJ2-7
ASSRGLASYEQY
>TRBV19|NA|TRBJ2-1
ASSIGTGANEQF
>TRBV11-2|once|TRBJ1-1
ASSSRGGAEAF
>TRBV15|NA|TRBJ2-2
ATSPFPPGELF
>TRBV30|NA|TRBJ1-2
AWSVGQWYGYT